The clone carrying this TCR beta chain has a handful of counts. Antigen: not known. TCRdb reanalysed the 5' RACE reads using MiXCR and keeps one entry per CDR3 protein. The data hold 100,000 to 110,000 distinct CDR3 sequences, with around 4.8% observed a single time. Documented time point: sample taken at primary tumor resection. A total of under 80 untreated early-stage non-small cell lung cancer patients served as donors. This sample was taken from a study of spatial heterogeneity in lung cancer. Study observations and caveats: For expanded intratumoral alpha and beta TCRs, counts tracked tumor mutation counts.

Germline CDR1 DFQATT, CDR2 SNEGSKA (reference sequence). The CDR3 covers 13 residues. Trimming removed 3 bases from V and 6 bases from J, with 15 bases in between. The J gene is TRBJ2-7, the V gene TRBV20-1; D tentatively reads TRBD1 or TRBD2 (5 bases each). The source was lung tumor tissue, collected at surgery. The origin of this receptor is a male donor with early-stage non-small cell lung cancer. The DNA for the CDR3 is TGCAGTGCTAGTCAGGGACCGGCGGTCGAGCAGTACTTC. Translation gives CSASQGPAVEQYF.